These T cell receptor beta chains were read from a single sample in a study of cytomegalovirus exposure and HLA in healthy donors. Assay: immunoSEQ multiplex PCR; the TCRdb copy retains only in-frame clones and omits some. The sample has approximately 54,000 clones; roughly nine tenths are singletons. Source material: PBMCs. The receptors come from a woman aged 18-29 years in good health and CMV-seropositive. Both conserved end residues are part of each CDR3. A D gene is named only where the DNA matches it firmly. A clone size is listed for some rows: how often the clone was seen (once, few, many), or a class if it is expanded.

D gene: .; J gene: TRBJ2-1; clone size: .; V gene: TRBV5-6; CDR3 protein: CASSARQASSYNEQFF; CDR3 DNA: TGTGCCAGCAGCGCGCGACAGGCTAGCTCCTACAATGAGCAGTTCTTC
D gene: .; J gene: TRBJ1-4; clone size: .; V gene: TRBV29-1; CDR3 protein: CSVFTGATNEKLFF; CDR3 DNA: TGCAGCGTTTTCACAGGTGCAACTAATGAAAAACTGTTTTTT
D gene: .; J gene: TRBJ2-2; clone size: .; V gene: TRBV5-6; CDR3 protein: CASSPGQLDTGELFF; CDR3 DNA: TGTGCCAGCAGCCCCGGACAGCTGGACACCGGGGAGCTGTTTTTT
D gene: TRBD1; J gene: TRBJ1-1; clone size: .; V gene: TRBV9; CDR3 protein: CASSRGGQGDTEAFF; CDR3 DNA: TGTGCCAGCAGCAGGGGGGGACAGGGTGACACTGAAGCTTTCTTT
D gene: TRBD1; J gene: TRBJ1-6; clone size: few; V gene: TRBV6-5; CDR3 protein: CASSDRGSSPLHF; CDR3 DNA: TGTGCCAGCAGCGACAGGGGTAGTTCACCCCTCCACTTT
D gene: TRBD1; J gene: TRBJ1-1; clone size: .; V gene: TRBV19; CDR3 protein: CASSTPPGQGKTEAFF; CDR3 DNA: TGTGCCAGTAGTACCCCCCCGGGACAGGGGAAAACTGAAGCTTTCTTT
D gene: .; J gene: TRBJ1-4; clone size: .; V gene: TRBV9; CDR3 protein: CASSVGGVGEKLFF; CDR3 DNA: TGTGCCAGCAGCGTAGGGGGGGTAGGTGAAAAACTGTTTTTT
D gene: TRBD2; J gene: TRBJ2-3; clone size: .; V gene: TRBV9; CDR3 protein: CASTRGGLITDTQYF; CDR3 DNA: TGTGCCAGCACCCGGGGGGGTCTTATCACAGATACGCAGTATTTT
D gene: .; J gene: TRBJ1-5; clone size: .; V gene: TRBV6-5; CDR3 protein: CASNDRPGNQPQHF; CDR3 DNA: TGTGCCAGCAACGATCGACCGGGGAATCAGCCCCAGCATTTT
D gene: .; J gene: TRBJ1-1; clone size: .; V gene: TRBV7-6; CDR3 protein: CASSYGGGPVNTEAFF; CDR3 DNA: TGTGCCAGCAGCTACGGGGGGGGGCCGGTGAACACTGAAGCTTTCTTT
D gene: .; J gene: TRBJ1-1; clone size: .; V gene: TRBV5-4; CDR3 protein: CASSLAAGVRGQNTEAFF; CDR3 DNA: TGTGCCAGCAGCTTGGCCGCCGGTGTCCGGGGACAGAACACTGAAGCTTTCTTT
D gene: TRBD2; J gene: TRBJ2-1; clone size: .; V gene: TRBV5-1; CDR3 protein: CASSQASGGTYNEQFF; CDR3 DNA: TGCGCCAGCAGCCAGGCTAGCGGGGGAACTTACAATGAGCAGTTCTTC
D gene: .; J gene: TRBJ2-6; clone size: .; V gene: TRBV2; CDR3 protein: CASTRYSGANVLTF; CDR3 DNA: TGTGCCAGCACGAGGTACTCTGGGGCCAACGTCCTGACTTTC
D gene: .; J gene: TRBJ2-1; clone size: many; V gene: TRBV9; CDR3 protein: CASSVDSGDEQFF; CDR3 DNA: TGTGCCAGCAGCGTAGACTCCGGGGATGAGCAGTTCTTC
D gene: .; J gene: TRBJ2-1; clone size: .; V gene: TRBV6-5; CDR3 protein: CASSPRDHSYNEQFF; CDR3 DNA: TGTGCCAGCAGCCCCCGGGATCACTCCTACAATGAGCAGTTCTTC
D gene: .; J gene: TRBJ1-5; clone size: .; V gene: TRBV2; CDR3 protein: CASMSDSWGQPQHF; CDR3 DNA: TGTGCCAGCATGTCGGACAGTTGGGGTCAGCCCCAGCATTTT
D gene: .; J gene: TRBJ1-6; clone size: few; V gene: TRBV5-1; CDR3 protein: CASSLGQNNSPLHF; CDR3 DNA: TGCGCCAGCAGCCTAGGACAGAATAATTCACCCCTCCACTTT
D gene: TRBD1; J gene: TRBJ1-1; clone size: .; V gene: TRBV9; CDR3 protein: CASSPEGAQTEAFF; CDR3 DNA: TGTGCCAGCAGCCCAGAGGGGGCGCAAACTGAAGCTTTCTTT
D gene: TRBD1; J gene: TRBJ1-2; clone size: .; V gene: TRBV27; CDR3 protein: CASSPRSGGNYGYTF; CDR3 DNA: TGTGCCAGCAGTCCCCGTTCAGGGGGCAACTATGGCTACACCTTC